These 25 T cell receptor beta chains were all obtained from the same sample, sequenced in a study of T cells after yellow fever vaccination. TCRdb independently ran MiXCR on the 5' RACE reads; one entry per CDR3 protein. The sample comprises a few hundred thousand distinct CDR3 sequences, about 7% of which are singletons, and approximately 0.84% rests with the top ten. Material: CD4+ T cells sorted from PBMCs, obtained 15 days after the yellow fever booster vaccination. These receptors originate from a man aged 25-45 years who received the YFV17D yellow fever vaccine.

This clonotype was counted ten times or more. The rearrangement joins TRBV20-1 to TRBJ2-7; TRBD2 is a possible D gene (6 bases). In germline, CDR1 is DFQATT, CDR2 SNEGSKA (reference sequence). The CDR3 loop spans 11 amino acids. CDR3 protein: CTPVGGYEQYF. In nucleotides, the CDR3 is TGCACCCCCGTGGGGGGATACGAGCAGTACTTC.

This clonotype was observed at least ten times. The chain joins TRBV5-1 to TRBJ2-1; D is unclear. The CDR3 runs 14 residues. Trimming removed 4 bases at V and 0 bases at J, with 8 bases between. Germline CDR1 SGHRS, CDR2 YFSETQ. CDR3 DNA sequence: TGCGCCAGCAGCGGGCAGAGCTCCTACAATGAGCAGTTCTTC. It translates to CASSGQSSYNEQFF.

V usage is TRBV6-5 and J usage is TRBJ1-5; D uncertain. V was clipped by 0 bases and J by 5 bases, with 11 bases between them. Germline CDR1 MNHEY, CDR2 SVGAGI. The CDR3 consists of 15 residues. CDR3 protein: CASSYSVTSDQPQHF. The CDR3 region has the DNA TGTGCCAGCAGTTACTCGGTTACATCGGATCAGCCCCAGCATTTT.

This clonotype was seen ten or more times. V usage is TRBV7-8 and J usage is TRBJ2-7, with TRBD2 identical over 9 bases. Unmatched junction bases numbered 5, after V lost 5 bases and J lost 3 bases. The CDR3 runs 14 residues. CDR1 and CDR2 from the germline V gene are SGHVS and FQNEAQ. The CDR3 loop is CASSLSGSFYEQYF. Written as DNA, the CDR3 is TGTGCCAGCAGCCTTAGCGGGAGCTTCTACGAGCAGTACTTC. The whole variable domain, filled in from reference TRBV7-8 and TRBJ2-7, reads GAGVSQSPRYKVAKRGQDVALRCDPISGHVSLFWYQQALGQGPEFLTYFQNEAQLDKSGLPSDRFFAERPEGSVSTLKIQRTQQEDSAVYLCASSLSGSFYEQYFGPGTRLTVT.

This clonotype was seen ten or more times. The rearrangement joins TRBV5-1 to TRBJ1-5; no reliable D call. Germline CDR1 reads SGHRS; CDR2 reads YFSETQ. The CDR3 runs 13 residues. The V end was cut by 7 bases, the J end by 0 bases, with 8 bases between. CDR3 bases: TGCGCCAGCGCCTGGGATAGCAATCAGCCCCAGCATTTT. Amino acids: CASAWDSNQPQHF.

The chain is built from TRBV28 and TRBJ2-7; no reliable D call. V lost 3 bases to trimming and J lost 2 bases, with 8 bases between them. This CDR3 is built from 13 residues. CDR1 MDHEN and CDR2 SYDVKM come from the germline V gene. The CDR3 sequence: CASSFPSTYEQYF. The CDR3, as DNA: TGTGCCAGCAGTTTCCCCAGTACCTACGAGCAGTACTTC. Variable domain in full (rest from reference TRBV28 and TRBJ2-7): DVKVTQSSRYLVKRTGEKVFLECVQDMDHENMFWYRQDPGLGLRLIYFSYDVKMKEKGDIPEGYSVSREKKERFSLILESASTNQTSMYLCASSFPSTYEQYFGPGTRLTVT.

CDR3 sequence (DNA): TGTGCCAGCAGCCAAGGACGGCCTAGCAATCAGCCCCAGCATTTT. The encoded protein is CASSQGRPSNQPQHF. The chain joins TRBV7-8 to TRBJ1-5; the D is unclear. Germline-derived CDR1 and CDR2 are SGHVS and FQNEAQ. Trimming pared 5 bases from V and 0 bases from J, leaving 11 bases between. There are 15 residues in the CDR3. The full variable domain, completed using reference TRBV7-8 and TRBJ1-5, is GAGVSQSPRYKVAKRGQDVALRCDPISGHVSLFWYQQALGQGPEFLTYFQNEAQLDKSGLPSDRFFAERPEGSVSTLKIQRTQQEDSAVYLCASSQGRPSNQPQHFGDGTRLSIL.

This clonotype was recorded at least ten times. The chain joins TRBV12-3 or TRBV12-4 to TRBJ2-3; perhaps TRBD1 as D (6 bases). The CDR3 runs 14 residues. V was pared by 6 bases and J by 3 bases, with 13 bases between. CDR3 sequence (DNA): TGTGCCAGCAGGCCTACAGGGAAAACAGATACGCAGTATTTT. This sequence encodes CASRPTGKTDTQYF.

This clonotype was detected a few times. The chain is built from TRBV14 and TRBJ2-7; 7 nucleotides agree with TRBD1. The V segment lost 1 base and the J segment 2 bases; nucleotides outside the gene matches: 8. Germline V gene lookup returns CDR1 SGHDN and CDR2 FVKESK. The CDR3 contains 16 residues. The CDR3, as DNA: TGTGCCAGCAGCCAAGGTGGGACAGAGAACACCTACGAGCAGTACTTC. Translation gives CASSQGGTENTYEQYF.

The chain uses TRBV20-1 and TRBJ2-5, with no clear D. CDR1 and CDR2 (germline): DFQATT, SNEGSKA (reference sequence). Trimming removed 6 bases from V and 2 bases from J, with 19 bases in between. The CDR3 covers 15 residues. Written as DNA, the CDR3 is TGCAGTGCCCAGGCTCCAGGCTGGAGACAAGAGACCCAGTACTTC. Amino acids: CSAQAPGWRQETQYF.

This clonotype has ten or more counts. This chain uses TRBV12-3 or TRBV12-4 with TRBJ2-3; D unresolved. Between the trimmed V and J ends, which lost 6 bases and 6 bases, there was a span of 13 bases. This CDR3 is built from 13 residues. The CDR3, as DNA: TGTGCCAGCAGCAAATTACCGAGGGATACGCAGTATTTT. It codes for CASSKLPRDTQYF.

The chain's CDR3 is CASSYRLGEQYF. CDR3 nucleotide sequence: TGTGCCAGCAGCTACCGGCTCGGCGAGCAGTACTTC. This chain connects TRBV5-5 to TRBJ2-7; D is ambiguous. The germline V gene has CDR1 SGHKS and CDR2 YYEKEE (reference sequence). This CDR3 contains 12 residues. Deletions cut 3 bases from V and 6 bases from J, with 10 bases between. The variable domain in full, completed from reference TRBV5-5 and TRBJ2-7, reads DAGVTQSPTHLIKTRGQQVTLRCSPISGHKSVSWYQQVLGQGPQFIFQYYEKEERGRGNFPDRFSARQFPNYSSELNVNALLLGDSALYLCASSYRLGEQYFGPGTRLTVT.

In regard to this clonotype: This sequence may be a read error, since a much larger clone differs from it by one base. The rearrangement links TRBV29-1 to TRBJ2-7; perhaps D is TRBD1 or TRBD2 (6 bases each). Trimming left V 8 bases short and J 8 bases short, with 13 bases between. The germline V gene has CDR1 SQVTM and CDR2 ANQGSEA. CDR3 length: 10 residues. CDR3 nucleotide sequence: TGCAGCCCCCAGGGGAGGAAGCAGTACTTC. The encoded protein is CSPQGRKQYF.

The rearrangement uses TRBV28 and TRBJ2-4; 7 bases align to TRBD1. The germline V gene has CDR1 MDHEN and CDR2 SYDVKM. V was clipped by 1 base and J by 0 bases; unmatched bases: 6. This CDR3 contains 17 residues. CDR3 bases: TGTGCCAGCAGTTTATTAGGGGGCCCTTTAGCCAAAAACATTCAGTACTTC. Translated: CASSLLGGPLAKNIQYF. The whole variable domain, remainder taken from reference TRBV28 and TRBJ2-4, is DVKVTQSSRYLVKRTGEKVFLECVQDMDHENMFWYRQDPGLGLRLIYFSYDVKMKEKGDIPEGYSVSREKKERFSLILESASTNQTSMYLCASSLLGGPLAKNIQYFGAGTRLSVL.

This clonotype was counted a few times. The chain links TRBV20-1 to TRBJ2-3; 8 bases line up with TRBD1. This CDR3 has 12 amino acids. Germline CDR1 reads DFQATT; CDR2 reads SNEGSKA (reference sequence). With 6 bases clipped from V and 3 bases from J, the junction kept 2 bases outside the gene matches. The CDR3 DNA is TGCAGTGCAAGGACAGGGACAGATACGCAGTATTTT. Residues: CSARTGTDTQYF.

This clonotype was observed a handful of times. The CDR3 spells CASSLAPGWDEQYF. The CDR3 nucleotides are TGTGCCAGCAGCTTAGCCCCGGGATGGGACGAGCAGTACTTC. J is TRBJ2-7 and V is TRBV7-2; tentative D call: TRBD2 (5 bases). This CDR3 contains 14 residues. Trimming cost V 0 bases and J 5 bases, with 11 bases left between them. Germline loops: CDR1 SGHTA, CDR2 FQGNSA. The variable domain in full, completed from reference TRBV7-2 and TRBJ2-7, reads GAGVSQSPSNKVTEKGKDVELRCDPISGHTALYWYRQSLGQGLEFLIYFQGNSAPDKSGLPSDRFSAERTGGSVSTLTIQRTQQEDSAVYLCASSLAPGWDEQYFGPGTRLTVT.

This clonotype was picked up many times. The V call is TRBV29-1, the J call TRBJ1-4, with D perhaps matching TRBD1 (5 bases). The V end was cut by 2 bases, the J end by 8 bases, with 6 bases between. This CDR3 contains 11 residues. Germline V CDR1 and CDR2: SQVTM, ANQGSEA. DNA of the CDR3: TGCAGCGTTGAAAGACAGGAAAAACTGTTTTTT. Translation gives CSVERQEKLFF. Drawing the rest from reference TRBV29-1 and TRBJ1-4, the complete variable domain is SAVISQKPSRDICQRGTSLTIQCQVDSQVTMMFWYRQQPGQSLTLIATANQGSEATYESGFVIDKFPISRPNLTFSTLTVSNMSPEDSSIYLCSVERQEKLFFGSGTQLSVL.

Here the CDR3 reads CASSQVGDPPETQYF. CDR3 sequence (DNA): TGTGCCAGCAGCCAAGTGGGAGACCCTCCGGAGACCCAGTACTTC. This chain uses TRBV14 with TRBJ2-5, with D possibly TRBD2 on 5 matching bases. CDR1 is SGHDN and CDR2 is FVKESK in the germline V gene. The length of the CDR3 is 15 residues. The ends were cut back, 1 base at V and 5 bases at J, with 14 bases in the middle.

This clonotype was counted ten times or more. V is TRBV19 and J is TRBJ2-2; TRBD2 aligns across 10 bases. Trimming took 7 bases from V and 4 from J; bases not matched to a gene: 9. The CDR3 covers 16 residues. Germline V gene sequence: CDR1 LNHDA, CDR2 SQIVND (reference sequence). The CDR3 nucleotides read TGTGCCAGTATCCGCCTGACTAGCGGGCGCACCGGGGAGCTGTTTTTT. This encodes CASIRLTSGRTGELFF.

The chain couples TRBV7-9 to TRBJ2-3; 7 nucleotides agree with TRBD2. CDR1 and CDR2 (germline): SEHNR, FQNEAQ (reference sequence). The CDR3 is made up of 16 amino acids. V shed 0 bases, J shed 6 bases, and the junction held 9 bases outside the gene matches. In nucleotides, the CDR3 is TGTGCCAGCAGCTTAGCGGGCGGCGGGAGAGGTGATACGCAGTATTTT. It specifies CASSLAGGGRGDTQYF.

The sample holds a few counts of this clonotype. V is TRBV7-6 and J is TRBJ2-7, with TRBD2 matching over 8 bases. The germline V gene encodes CDR1 SGHVS and CDR2 FNYEAQ. The CDR3 has 14 residues. Losses at the gene ends were 5 bases for V and 5 bases for J; bases not matched to a gene: 8. The CDR3 bases are TGTGCCAGCAGCCTCGGGGTAGCGGGAAACGAGCAGTACTTC. It codes for CASSLGVAGNEQYF.

V gene TRBV11-2 combines with J gene TRBJ2-5; TRBD1 aligns across 7 bases. The V segment lost 1 base and the J segment 4 bases; nucleotides outside the gene matches: 3. The CDR3 runs to 14 residues. CDR1 and CDR2 (germline): SGHAT, FQNNGV. CDR3 amino acids: CASSLARGIETQYF. The CDR3 DNA reads TGTGCCAGCAGCTTAGCCAGGGGGATAGAGACCCAGTACTTC. Using reference TRBV11-2 and TRBJ2-5 for the parts outside the CDR3, the full variable domain is EAGVAQSPRYKIIEKRQSVAFWCNPISGHATLYWYQQILGQGPKLLIQFQNNGVVDDSQLPKDRFSAERLKGVDSTLKIQPAKLEDSAVYLCASSLARGIETQYFGPGTRLLVL.

The V and J genes are TRBV5-1 and TRBJ2-1, with D perhaps TRBD1 or TRBD2 (6 bases each). The CDR3 loop spans 17 amino acids. Germline V CDR1 and CDR2: SGHRS, YFSETQ. V lost 3 bases and J 5 bases, leaving 21 bases between the germline ends. CDR3 loop: CASSSPTGAYANNEQFF. For the CDR3, the DNA is TGCGCCAGCAGCTCCCCTACGGGGGCCTACGCAAACAATGAGCAGTTCTTC.

This clonotype was seen repeatedly, ten times or more. The chain is built from TRBV27 and TRBJ2-1; D may match TRBD1 or TRBD2 (5 bases each). V lost 0 bases and J 1 base, leaving 7 bases between the germline ends. Germline CDR1 is MNHEY and CDR2 is SMNVEV (reference sequence). The CDR3 is made up of 15 amino acids. As DNA, the CDR3 is TGTGCCAGCAGTTTATCGAGGGGTTCCTACAATGAGCAGTTCTTC. Residues: CASSLSRGSYNEQFF.

DNA for the CDR3: TGTGCCAGTGGGATCACAGGGCCTGGGGCCAACGTCCTGACTTTC. This encodes CASGITGPGANVLTF. The J gene is TRBJ2-6, the V gene TRBV19; maybe TRBD1 (6 bases). This CDR3 has 15 amino acids. V shed 8 bases and J shed 2 bases, with 13 bases lying between them. Germline CDR1 and CDR2: LNHDA and SQIVND (reference sequence).